This passage covers 30 T cell receptor beta chains from one sample sequenced in a study of ipilimumab plus nivolumab after autologous stem cell transplantation. Clones were sequenced by immunoSEQ multiplex PCR, and TCRdb holds only the in-frame ones, with some missing. Counted here are fewer than 5,500 clones, around three quarters occurring once; the ten biggest clones make up over 15%. The specimen was PBMCs, collected in a trial of ipilimumab plus nivolumab as post-transplant consolidation. The source of these receptors is a male donor with multiple myeloma.

This chain uses TRBV6-6 with TRBJ2-7, with TRBD1 matching over 9 bases. J gave up 9 bases and V 6 bases, and 12 bases lay outside the gene matches. Germline CDR1 MNHNY, CDR2 SVGAGI (reference sequence). The CDR3 is 14 amino acids. The CDR3 bases are TGTGCCAGCAGCGTGCGGGACAGGGTTGGTGGGCAGTACTTC. Translating it yields CASSVRDRVGGQYF.

The chain employs TRBV9 and TRBJ2-7; tentatively, D is TRBD1 (6 bases). Germline loops: CDR1 SGDLS, CDR2 YYNGEE. V was trimmed by 3 bases and J by 3 bases, leaving 16 bases between them. This CDR3 has 15 residues. The CDR3: CASSGGFTGHYEQYF. CDR3 bases: TGTGCCAGCAGCGGCGGATTTACAGGGCACTACGAGCAGTACTTC.

The chain couples TRBV2 to TRBJ2-7; TRBD2 aligns across 10 bases. Unmatched junction bases numbered 0, after V lost 5 bases and J lost 2 bases. The CDR3 consists of 13 residues. Germline values: CDR1 SNHLY, CDR2 FYNNEI. CDR3 DNA: TGTGCCAGCAGTAGCGGGGGGGCCTACGAGCAGTACTTC. This gives the protein CASSSGGAYEQYF.

The chain employs TRBV7-9 and TRBJ2-5; no definite D call. Germline V CDR1 and CDR2: SEHNR, FQNEAQ (reference sequence). The CDR3 covers 14 residues. With 2 bases removed from V and 1 base from J, the gap between germline ends came to 8 bases. The CDR3 DNA reads as TGTGCCAGCAGCTTAAATTTACCCCAAGAGACCCAGTACTTC. Translated, it gives CASSLNLPQETQYF.

The gene calls are TRBV7-9 and TRBJ2-1; D call uncertain. In germline, CDR1 is SEHNR, CDR2 FQNEAQ (reference sequence). The V end was cut by 5 bases, the J end by 5 bases, with 13 bases between. The CDR3 runs 14 residues. The CDR3 DNA is TGTGCCAGCAGCGCCGGAGACACAGACAATGAGCAGTTCTTC. Translation: CASSAGDTDNEQFF. Looking up the rest from reference TRBV7-9 and TRBJ2-1 gives the full variable domain: DTGVSQNPRHKITKRGQNVTFRCDPISEHNRLYWYRQTLGQGPEFLTYFQNEAQLEKSRLLSDRFSAERPKGSFSTLEIQRTEQGDSAMYLCASSAGDTDNEQFFGPGTRLTVL.

This clone came up a few times. The same CDR3 arises from other DNA sequences in this sample as well. V and J are TRBV10-3 and TRBJ2-2; TRBD1 aligns across 7 bases. The germline gives CDR1 ENHRY, CDR2 SYGVKD. This CDR3 is 14 amino acids long. After removal of 8 bases from V and 0 bases from J, the junction contained 3 bases not matched to a gene. In DNA, the CDR3 is TGTGCCATCGAGGGGGCCCCGAACACCGGGGAGCTGTTTTTT. It is translated as CAIEGAPNTGELFF.

This clone was seen only once. This sample includes further DNA sequences coding for the same CDR3. The chain combines TRBV5-5 with TRBJ2-7, with unresolved D. Trimming pared 3 bases from V and 3 bases from J, leaving 7 bases between. Germline loops: CDR1 SGHKS, CDR2 YYEKEE (reference sequence). The CDR3 runs to 12 residues. This chain's CDR3 is CASSSAGYEQYF. CDR3 sequence (DNA): TGTGCCAGCAGCTCAGCTGGCTACGAGCAGTACTTC.

The chain carries TRBV12-5 and TRBJ2-6; D might be TRBD1 (5 bases). Germline CDR1 reads LGHNT; CDR2 reads FRNRAP. The CDR3 spans 17 residues. V gave up 2 bases and J gave up 3 bases, with 14 bases separating them. In nucleotides, the CDR3 is TGTGCTAGTGGTTTGACCCAGGGTTTAAGTGGGGCCAACGTCCTGACTTTC. Its translation: CASGLTQGLSGANVLTF.

This clone was detected once. V and J are TRBV6-5 and TRBJ1-5; 9 positions match TRBD1. Germline V lookup: CDR1 MNHEY, CDR2 SVGAGI. The ends lost 6 bases at V and 5 bases at J; junction bases unmatched: 8. The CDR3 totals 15 residues. The CDR3 region is CASSPSTGGHQPQHF. CDR3 in DNA: TGTGCCAGCAGCCCCTCCACAGGGGGCCATCAGCCCCAGCATTTT.

The chain couples TRBV30 to TRBJ1-1; a possible D gene is TRBD1 (6 bases). The CDR3 is 12 residues long. Deletions cut 4 bases from V and 5 bases from J, with 11 bases between. Germline CDR1 GTSNPN, CDR2 SVGIG (reference sequence). CDR3 sequence (DNA): TGTGCCTGGACGGGGGCACCAACTGAAGCTTTCTTT. Encoded protein: CAWTGAPTEAFF.

The V call is TRBV19, the J call TRBJ1-3; D remains unclear. Trimming stripped 3 bases from V and 1 base from J, with 7 bases between. The germline V gene has CDR1 LNHDA and CDR2 SQIVND (reference sequence). This CDR3 contains 14 residues. The CDR3 DNA reads as TGTGCCAGTAGTATCCCAGGTTCTGGAAACACCATATATTTT. This translates into CASSIPGSGNTIYF.

The chain joins TRBV5-1 to TRBJ1-6, with 7 bases that match TRBD1. The CDR3 is made up of 14 amino acids. Germline V gene lookup returns CDR1 SGHRS and CDR2 YFSETQ. V gave up 4 bases and J gave up 15 bases; unmatched junction bases: 13. The CDR3 region is CASSNRDSRFVLHF. The CDR3 bases are TGCGCCAGCAGCAACCGGGACAGCCGTTTTGTCCTCCACTTT.

The chain employs TRBV5-4 and TRBJ2-4; weak D call: TRBD1 (6 bases). V lost 0 bases and J 6 bases, leaving 10 bases between the germline ends. This CDR3 has 14 residues. From germline, CDR1 is SGHNT and CDR2 YYREEE (reference sequence). CDR3 sequence: CASSLDGGLNIQYF. The CDR3 DNA follows: TGTGCCAGCAGCTTGGATGGGGGCCTAAACATTCAGTACTTC. The entire variable domain, with the rest obtained from reference TRBV5-4 and TRBJ2-4, is as follows: ETGVTQSPTHLIKTRGQQVTLRCSSQSGHNTVSWYQQALGQGPQFIFQYYREEENGRGNFPPRFSGLQFPNYSSELNVNALELDDSALYLCASSLDGGLNIQYFGAGTRLSVL.

The chain has TRBV28 and TRBJ1-5, with TRBD1 as a possible D gene (6 bases). There are 17 residues in the CDR3. The V end was cut by 4 bases, the J end by 0 bases, with 16 bases between. In germline, CDR1 is MDHEN, CDR2 SYDVKM. This CDR3 is CASSYPPRGHSNQPQHF. CDR3 coding DNA: TGTGCCAGCAGTTACCCTCCCAGGGGTCATAGCAATCAGCCCCAGCATTTT.

Relative to its sample, this clone is medium-sized. The chain is built from TRBV4-1 and TRBJ2-1, with D possibly matching TRBD1 (5 bases). Germline CDR1 and CDR2: MGHRA and YSYEKL. The length of the CDR3 is 17 residues. V gave up 4 bases and J gave up 4 bases, with 20 bases separating them. CDR3 loop: CASSLVVGARQYNEQFF. CDR3 in DNA: TGCGCCAGCAGCCTCGTCGTAGGGGCAAGACAGTACAATGAGCAGTTCTTC.

V usage is TRBV25-1 and J usage is TRBJ1-2; D is uncertain. Germline V lookup: CDR1 MGHDK, CDR2 SYGVNS. The CDR3 runs to 12 residues. V was cut by 8 bases and J by 8 bases, with 15 bases left in between. The CDR3 loop is CASGAVRGGYTF. CDR3 nucleotides: TGTGCCAGCGGAGCGGTACGGGGAGGCTACACCTTC.

The chain is built from TRBV29-1 and TRBJ2-5; 13 positions match TRBD2. Germline CDR1 reads SQVTM; CDR2 reads ANQGSEA. Trimming cost V 4 bases and J 5 bases; bases outside gene matches: 4. There are 14 residues in the CDR3. CDR3 coding DNA: TGCAGCGTTGCGACTAGCGGGGGGTGGGAGACCCAGTACTTC. Translation gives CSVATSGGWETQYF.

Here the CDR3 DNA reads TGTGCCAGCAGCCAAGATAGAGCTAACTATGGCTACACCTTC. This translates into CASSQDRANYGYTF. The V gene is TRBV4-2, the J gene TRBJ1-2; D call uncertain. This CDR3 comprises 14 residues. Germline lookup yields CDR1 LGHNA and CDR2 YNFKEQ. The V and J ends lost 0 bases and 0 bases respectively, with 5 bases between them.

The V and J genes are TRBV21-1 and TRBJ2-5; the listed D gene, TRBD1, was not tested against the DNA. TRBV21-1 represents a pseudogene. The CDR3 extends over 14 amino acids. The CDR3 region has the DNA TGTGCCAGCAGACGGACAGGGGGTTCAGAGACCCAGTACTTC. It encodes CASRRTGGSETQYF.

This clone came up once. V usage is TRBV5-6 and J usage is TRBJ2-1, with 10 positions matching TRBD1. From germline, CDR1 is SGHDT and CDR2 YYEEEE. Trimming at V came to 4 bases and at J to 8 bases, leaving 15 bases not matched to a gene. The CDR3 covers 17 residues. CDR3 DNA sequence: TGTGCCAGCAGCGGGCCCGCCGGGACAGGGGATTTCGATGAGCAGTTCTTC. Translated, it gives CASSGPAGTGDFDEQFF.

This clone was seen more than once but under ten times. The rearrangement uses TRBV7-9 and TRBJ2-5; 8 bases match TRBD2. The germline CDR1 and CDR2 sequences are SEHNR and FQNEAQ (reference sequence). V was clipped by 4 bases and J by 4 bases; unmatched bases: 8. This CDR3 spans 15 amino acids. Here the CDR3 DNA reads TGTGCCAGCAGCTCACGGACTAGCATCGGAGAGACCCAGTACTTC. This encodes CASSSRTSIGETQYF.

The chain recombines TRBV6-5 with TRBJ2-7; unclear D gene. Germline-derived CDR1 and CDR2 are MNHEY and SVGAGI. CDR3 length: 13 amino acids. V lost 2 bases and J 7 bases, leaving 12 bases between the germline ends. Here the CDR3 DNA reads TGTGCCAGCAGTTACGGTCAGGCCCTTGAGCAGTACTTC. This gives the protein CASSYGQALEQYF.

The chain combines TRBV27 with TRBJ2-7; 9 bases map to TRBD1. This CDR3 has 17 amino acids. Germline loops: CDR1 MNHEY, CDR2 SMNVEV (reference sequence). With V trimmed by 2 bases and J by 1 base, 9 bases remained unmatched. The CDR3 nucleotides read TGTGCCAGCAGTTTAGCGGTTTCCGGGACAGGGTCCTACGAGCAGTACTTC. Amino acid sequence: CASSLAVSGTGSYEQYF.

This clone was picked up one time. The rearrangement links TRBV18 to TRBJ1-6, with D maybe TRBD1 (6 bases). In germline, CDR1 is KGHSH, CDR2 LQKENI. CDR3 length equals 16 residues. The V end was cut by 8 bases, the J end by 1 base, with 15 bases between. The CDR3 spells CASQLRGQSYNSPLHF. The DNA of the CDR3 is TGTGCCAGCCAGCTCAGGGGCCAATCCTATAATTCACCCCTCCACTTT.

V is TRBV19 and J is TRBJ1-1; D is undetermined. V lost 3 bases, J lost 7 bases, and 15 bases lay in between. CDR1 is LNHDA, CDR2 SQIVND, per germline (reference sequence). This CDR3 spans 14 amino acids. CDR3 loop: CASSIPPRHDEAFF. The CDR3 DNA sequence: TGTGCCAGTAGTATCCCTCCCAGACACGATGAAGCTTTCTTT.

The chain is built from TRBV19 and TRBJ1-3; TRBD1 might be the D (5 bases). In germline, CDR1 is LNHDA, CDR2 SQIVND (reference sequence). The CDR3 loop spans 15 amino acids. Between the trimmed V and J ends, which lost 5 bases and 0 bases, there was a span of 11 bases. This CDR3 reads CASSQLGTSGNTIYF. In nucleotides, the CDR3 is TGTGCCAGTAGTCAGCTCGGGACCTCTGGAAACACCATATATTTT.

Turning to this clone: The sample has other DNA sequences that encode this CDR3 too. V gene TRBV5-1 combines with J gene TRBJ2-1; 8 bases map to TRBD2. V lost 1 base to trimming and J lost 4 bases; unmatched junction nucleotides: 4. The CDR3 has 15 residues. Germline assignment: CDR1 SGHRS and CDR2 YFSETQ. The CDR3 reads CASSLSAGGYNEQFF. The CDR3 DNA follows: TGCGCCAGCAGCTTGTCTGCGGGGGGATACAATGAGCAGTTCTTC.

The chain has TRBV19 and TRBJ2-3; 9 bases line up with TRBD1. Germline loops: CDR1 LNHDA, CDR2 SQIVND (reference sequence). The J segment lost 4 bases and the V segment lost 11 bases, leaving 7 bases of the junction unmatched. The CDR3 sequence is 13 residues long. CDR3 in DNA: TGTGCCGCCGGGGACAGGGTTCCAGATACGCAGTATTTT. This gives the protein CAAGDRVPDTQYF. Based on the CDR3 plus reference TRBV19 and TRBJ2-3, the full variable domain is DGGITQSPKYLFRKEGQNVTLSCEQNLNHDAMYWYRQDPGQGLRLIYYSQIVNDFQKGDIAEGYSVSREKKESFPLTVTSAQKNPTAFYLCAAGDRVPDTQYFGPGTRLTVL.

The chain is built from TRBV6-5 and TRBJ2-2; the D is unclear. Germline CDR1 is MNHEY and CDR2 is SVGAGI. V was trimmed by 4 bases and J by 2 bases, leaving 2 bases between them. The CDR3 sequence is 12 residues long. The CDR3 protein is CASSSNTGELFF. In DNA form, the CDR3 reads TGTGCCAGCAGTTCTAACACCGGGGAGCTGTTTTTT.

The CDR3 coding sequence is TGTGCCAGTCGAGAGGGGGGGTGGACTGAAGCTTTCTTT. It specifies CASREGGWTEAFF. The rearrangement uses TRBV19 and TRBJ1-1; TRBD1 is a possible D gene (6 bases). V shed 8 bases and J shed 5 bases, with 15 bases lying between them. CDR3 size: 13 residues. Germline-derived CDR1 and CDR2 are LNHDA and SQIVND (reference sequence).